Presented here are 32 T cell receptor beta chains from one specimen sequenced in a study of cytomegalovirus exposure and HLA in healthy donors (dated by TCRdb to the late 2010s). The library came from the immunoSEQ multiplex PCR assay. The multiplex PCR relied on a mix of 60 forward primers for TCR Vbeta segments and 13 reverse primers for TCR Jbeta segments. This immuneACCESS table, as held by TCRdb, lists in-frame sequences with V and J called but not all clones. Of the missing ones, under half trace to an unresolved V gene in checked studies; the others have no known cause. The sample yields 200,000 to 250,000 clones; 70% to 80% were counted once. About 3.8% of the sample is taken by the ten largest. The material sequenced was PBMCs. These TCRs come from a male donor in good health and CMV-seronegative.

The gene calls are TRBV25-1 and TRBJ2-5, with TRBD1 matching over 7 bases. TRBJ2-7 explains the end of the DNA better; the J call may be wrong. The CDR3 covers 13 residues. The V gene's germline CDR1 is MGHDK and CDR2 SYGVNS. Written as DNA, the CDR3 is TGTGCCAGCAGGAGGGGGACAGCCTACGAGCAGTACTTC. It codes for CASRRGTAYEQYF.

A note on this clone: Other DNA sequences of this sample code for an identical CDR3. This chain joins TRBV5-6 and TRBJ2-3; D is unclear. The V end was cut by 4 bases, the J end by 3 bases, with 3 bases between. Germline CDR1 and CDR2: SGHDT and YYEEEE. This CDR3 is built from 11 residues. The CDR3 sequence is CASSQTDTQYF. CDR3 DNA: TGTGCCAGCAGCCAGACAGATACGCAGTATTTT.

This clone was seen repeatedly, ten times or more. The chain joins TRBV30 to TRBJ1-5, with TRBD1 identical over 8 bases. The CDR3 runs 13 residues. J gave up 7 bases and V 1 base, and 3 bases lay outside the gene matches. CDR1 and CDR2 from the germline V gene are GTSNPN and SVGIG (reference sequence). CDR3 nucleotide sequence: TGTGCCTGGAGTGGACAGGGGAACCAGCCCCAGCATTTT. It yields the protein CAWSGQGNQPQHF.

The V call is TRBV7-8, the J call TRBJ2-5; no clear D gene. The CDR3 spans 16 residues. The V gene's germline CDR1 is SGHVS and CDR2 FQNEAQ. The V end was cut by 1 base, the J end by 5 bases, with 17 bases between. The CDR3 region is CASSLGTVLDLETQYF. Here the CDR3 DNA reads TGTGCCAGCAGCTTAGGAACCGTCCTCGACTTGGAGACCCAGTACTTC.

J is TRBJ1-2 and V is TRBV6-1, with D perhaps TRBD1 (6 bases). Germline assignment: CDR1 MNHNS and CDR2 SASEGT. V lost 6 bases and J lost 5, with 16 bases in between. CDR3 length: 14 residues. CDR3 amino acids: CASSTGSRSYGYTF. CDR3 nucleotide sequence: TGTGCCAGCAGCACAGGGAGTCGGTCGTATGGCTACACCTTC.

The V gene is TRBV6-6, the J gene TRBJ2-5, with TRBD2 matching 12 bases. V was pared by 6 bases and J by 7 bases, with 6 bases of the junction left unmatched. The CDR3 is 14 amino acids. CDR1 MNHNY and CDR2 SVGAGI come from the germline V gene (reference sequence). The CDR3 DNA is TGTGCCAGCAGGACTAGCGGGAGTTCGGGGACCCAGTACTTC. Translated: CASRTSGSSGTQYF.

J is TRBJ2-7 and V is TRBV2, with a possible D match to TRBD1 (6 bases). Trimming shortened V by 4 bases and J by 4 bases, and 11 bases separated the two germline ends. This CDR3 spans 13 amino acids. In germline, CDR1 is SNHLY, CDR2 FYNNEI. This CDR3 reads CASSAEGGYEQYF. For the CDR3, the DNA is TGTGCCAGCAGTGCCGAAGGGGGTTACGAGCAGTACTTC.

V and J are TRBV6-6 and TRBJ1-6; D is undetermined. CDR1 and CDR2 from the germline V gene are MNHNY and SVGAGI (reference sequence). V lost 5 bases and J 17 bases, leaving 13 bases between the germline ends. This CDR3 has 11 residues. CDR3 amino acids: CASSTLRVFHF. In DNA, the CDR3 is TGTGCCAGCAGTACGCTCCGGGTCTTCCACTTT.

The CDR3 reads CASSFSPLGSSYEQYF. CDR3 nucleotide sequence: TGCGCCAGCAGCTTTTCACCTCTAGGGAGCTCCTACGAGCAGTACTTC. The chain carries TRBV5-1 and TRBJ2-7; D is possibly TRBD2 (5 bases). The CDR3 runs to 16 residues. In germline, CDR1 is SGHRS, CDR2 YFSETQ. Trimming removed 2 bases from V and 0 bases from J, with 15 bases in between. The complete variable domain, with remaining parts taken from reference TRBV5-1 and TRBJ2-7, reads KAGVTQTPRYLIKTRGQQVTLSCSPISGHRSVSWYQQTPGQGLQFLFEYFSETQRNKGNFPGRFSGRQFSNSRSEMNVSTLELGDSALYLCASSFSPLGSSYEQYFGPGTRLTVT.

CDR3 loop: CASSARQDRNYGYTF. In DNA form, the CDR3 reads TGTGCCAGCTCAGCCCGACAGGACCGTAACTATGGCTACACCTTC. The chain recombines TRBV18 with TRBJ1-2; maybe TRBD1 (6 bases). The CDR3 loop spans 15 amino acids. Per germline, CDR1 KGHSH and CDR2 LQKENI. V shed 5 bases and J shed 1 base, with 14 bases lying between them.

V is TRBV4-1 and J is TRBJ2-5; 9 bases fit TRBD2. The J call may not be correct, given that the DNA end is closer to TRBJ2-7. CDR1 is MGHRA and CDR2 is YSYEKL in the germline V gene. The CDR3 contains 15 residues. CDR3 in DNA: TGCGCCAGCAGCCAATACGGACTAGCGACGTACGAGCAGTACTTC. It specifies CASSQYGLATYEQYF.

This clone was seen a handful of times. V gene TRBV6-1 combines with J gene TRBJ1-2; no clear D. The CDR3 is 13 amino acids. V lost 4 bases, J lost 8 bases, and 14 bases lay in between. Germline V gene lookup returns CDR1 MNHNS and CDR2 SASEGT. CDR3 DNA sequence: TGTGCCAGCAGTGTAACTCCCCCGGGGGGCTACACCTTC. Its protein is CASSVTPPGGYTF.

V is TRBV7-8 and J is TRBJ1-5, with D possibly TRBD1 on 5 matching bases. The CDR3 is 16 amino acids. Germline V CDR1 and CDR2: SGHVS, FQNEAQ. V was clipped by 5 bases and J by 6 bases, with 20 bases between them. CDR3 bases: TGTGCCAGCAGCCCCCGGGGGTCAGGGATTCGTCAGCCCCAGCATTTT. Amino acids: CASSPRGSGIRQPQHF.

The V call is TRBV27, the J call TRBJ1-2; 7 nucleotides agree with TRBD1. The CDR3 sequence is 14 residues long. CDR1 and CDR2 (germline): MNHEY, SMNVEV (reference sequence). J gave up 4 bases and V 6 bases, and 8 bases lay outside the gene matches. The CDR3 DNA sequence: TGTGCCAGCAGACCAACAGGGGTCGCCTATGGCTACACCTTC. Residues: CASRPTGVAYGYTF.

The rearrangement links TRBV21-1 to TRBJ2-5; the DNA was not used to check the table's D call, TRBD1. TRBV21-1 is recorded as a pseudogene. The CDR3 runs 17 residues. DNA of the CDR3: TGTGCCAGCAGCAAAGTGGGGGGACAGGGGAACCAAGAGACCCAGTACTTC. This codes for CASSKVGGQGNQETQYF.

This chain links TRBV7-3 with TRBJ2-5, with D maybe TRBD2 (5 bases). CDR1 is SGHTA, CDR2 FQGTGA, per germline. V was trimmed by 3 bases and J by 4 bases, leaving 9 bases between them. This CDR3 has 13 amino acids. As DNA, the CDR3 is TGTGCCAGCAGCTTGCTAGCAGGAGAGACCCAGTACTTC. Protein: CASSLLAGETQYF. The entire variable domain, with the rest obtained from reference TRBV7-3 and TRBJ2-5, is as follows: GAGVSQTPSNKVTEKGKYVELRCDPISGHTALYWYRQSLGQGPEFLIYFQGTGAADDSGLPNDRFFAVRPEGSVSTLKIQRTERGDSAVYLCASSLLAGETQYFGPGTRLLVL.

The chain is built from TRBV14 and TRBJ1-2; possibly TRBD1 for D (6 bases). CDR1 and CDR2 from the germline V gene are SGHDN and FVKESK. This CDR3 has 14 amino acids. Trimming took 1 base from V and 8 from J, leaving 14 bases between them. The CDR3: CASSQGGGRRGYTF. DNA for the CDR3: TGTGCCAGCAGCCAAGGCGGGGGGCGAAGGGGCTACACCTTC.

CDR3 protein: CASIVGGLRNQPQHF. In nucleotides, the CDR3 is TGTGCCAGCATAGTCGGGGGGCTTCGTAATCAGCCCCAGCATTTT. The chain couples TRBV28 to TRBJ1-5; possibly TRBD1 for D (6 bases). The CDR3 runs 15 residues. Germline V gives CDR1 MDHEN, CDR2 SYDVKM. Trimming cost V 7 bases and J 4 bases, with 17 bases left between them.

The V call is TRBV7-9, the J call TRBJ1-1; TRBD1 might be the D (6 bases). The CDR3 contains 14 residues. The germline gives CDR1 SEHNR, CDR2 FQNEAQ (reference sequence). The V gene lost 3 bases and the J gene lost 1 base, with 9 bases spanning the gap. The CDR3, as DNA: TGTGCCAGCAGCTTCTACAGGGAGAACACTGAAGCTTTCTTT. Residues: CASSFYRENTEAFF.

This chain joins TRBV25-1 and TRBJ1-1, with D perhaps TRBD1 (6 bases). Per the germline V gene, CDR1 is MGHDK and CDR2 is SYGVNS. The CDR3 has 14 residues. The germline V and J ends were trimmed by 6 bases and 4 bases, with 15 bases remaining between them. CDR3 region: CASRLQGGGTEAFF. In DNA form, the CDR3 reads TGTGCCAGCAGGCTTCAAGGGGGGGGCACTGAAGCTTTCTTT.

This clone has only one observation. This chain connects TRBV5-1 to TRBJ2-7; 11 bases agree with TRBD2. This CDR3 has 15 residues. Germline CDR1 SGHRS, CDR2 YFSETQ. The V gene end was trimmed by 3 bases and the J gene end by 3 bases; junction bases not matched to a gene: 5. Written as DNA, the CDR3 is TGCGCCAGCAGCTATACTAGCGGGAGTATCTACGAGCAGTACTTC. It codes for CASSYTSGSIYEQYF.

This clone was found a few times. V and J are TRBV4-1 and TRBJ2-1, with no clear D. The germline V gene encodes CDR1 MGHRA and CDR2 YSYEKL. This CDR3 has 16 residues. Trimming stripped 2 bases from V and 0 bases from J, with 11 bases between. CDR3 in amino acids: CASSQSPRFSYNEQFF. The CDR3 DNA follows: TGCGCCAGCAGCCAAAGCCCAAGATTCTCCTACAATGAGCAGTTCTTC.

The V call is TRBV7-9, the J call TRBJ2-1; 7 bases align to TRBD2. The CDR3 extends over 13 amino acids. Germline V gives CDR1 SEHNR, CDR2 FQNEAQ (reference sequence). The V and J ends lost 7 bases and 9 bases, in that order; junction bases with no gene match: 9. Written as DNA, the CDR3 is TGTGCCAGCACCCCCGGGGGGATAGGTGAGCAGTTCTTC. Translating it yields CASTPGGIGEQFF.

The chain combines TRBV9 with TRBJ2-2; 7 nucleotides match TRBD1. Germline V CDR1 and CDR2: SGDLS, YYNGEE. V was pared by 3 bases and J by 5 bases, with 4 bases of the junction left unmatched. CDR3 size: 14 residues. CDR3 protein: CASSGTGRTGELFF. CDR3 sequence (DNA): TGTGCCAGCAGCGGGACAGGAAGAACCGGGGAGCTGTTTTTT.

This chain connects TRBV19 to TRBJ2-3; the match to TRBD1 covers 7 bases. The length of the CDR3 is 16 residues. Trimming removed 4 bases from V and 2 bases from J; junction bases left unmatched: 9. Germline V CDR1 and CDR2: LNHDA, SQIVND (reference sequence). For the CDR3, the DNA is TGTGCCAGTAGTACTCGACGACAGGGAAACACAGATACGCAGTATTTT. It specifies CASSTRRQGNTDTQYF.

This clone was seen only a few times. The rearrangement uses TRBV7-9 and TRBJ1-1; 9 bases are a match to TRBD1. V was pared by 4 bases and J by 0 bases, with 3 bases of the junction left unmatched. The CDR3 consists of 15 residues. CDR1 and CDR2 from the germline V gene are SEHNR and FQNEAQ (reference sequence). The CDR3 reads CASSSGTGMNTEAFF. For the CDR3, the DNA is TGTGCCAGCAGCTCAGGGACAGGGATGAACACTGAAGCTTTCTTT.

The V gene is TRBV7-9, the J gene TRBJ1-6, with TRBD1 as a possible D gene (6 bases). The V end was cut by 4 bases, the J end by 6 bases, with 10 bases between. Germline V lookup: CDR1 SEHNR, CDR2 FQNEAQ (reference sequence). The CDR3 loop spans 14 amino acids. The CDR3 sequence: CASSYTDSNSPLHF. CDR3 DNA: TGTGCCAGCAGCTACACGGACAGTAATTCACCCCTCCACTTT.

The genes are TRBV28 and TRBJ2-1; 8 bases agree with TRBD2. J was trimmed by 6 bases and V by 7 bases; bases with no gene match: 17. Germline lookup yields CDR1 MDHEN and CDR2 SYDVKM. There are 17 residues in the CDR3. The chain's CDR3 is CASKTPPGGGRSNEQFF. The CDR3 region has the DNA TGTGCCAGCAAAACGCCTCCGGGAGGGGGACGGTCCAATGAGCAGTTCTTC.

The gene calls are TRBV6-1 and TRBJ2-2; weak D call: TRBD1 (6 bases). The V end lost 5 bases, the J end lost 5 bases, and 6 bases lay between the germline ends. Germline V gene data show CDR1 as MNHNS and CDR2 as SASEGT. This CDR3 comprises 12 residues. The CDR3 nucleotides read TGTGCCAGCAGTACAGGGACCGGGGAGCTGTTTTTT. Translating it yields CASSTGTGELFF.

The chain uses TRBV6-1 and TRBJ2-7; 9 bases are a match to TRBD1. J was trimmed by 5 bases and V by 6 bases; bases with no gene match: 11. The CDR3 extends over 15 amino acids. The germline V gene encodes CDR1 MNHNS and CDR2 SASEGT. The CDR3 DNA reads TGTGCCAGCAGGACTCCCGGGACAGGGAGACACGAGCAGTACTTC. This encodes CASRTPGTGRHEQYF.

The V and J genes are TRBV6-5 and TRBJ1-3; TRBD1 might be the D (6 bases). The CDR3 is 13 amino acids. V shed 8 bases and J shed 8 bases, with 16 bases lying between them. Per germline, CDR1 MNHEY and CDR2 SVGAGI. The chain's CDR3 is CASQEGGAHTIYF. The CDR3 DNA sequence: TGTGCCAGCCAAGAGGGGGGGGCCCACACCATATATTTT.

The chain carries TRBV4-2 and TRBJ1-5; a possible D gene is TRBD1 (6 bases). This CDR3 is 16 amino acids long. From germline, CDR1 is LGHNA and CDR2 YNFKEQ. With 0 bases removed from V and 11 bases from J, the gap between germline ends came to 20 bases. The DNA for the CDR3 is TGTGCCAGCAGCCAAGATCCCACAGGGAGGGGGGGGACCCAGCATTTT. It encodes CASSQDPTGRGGTQHF.